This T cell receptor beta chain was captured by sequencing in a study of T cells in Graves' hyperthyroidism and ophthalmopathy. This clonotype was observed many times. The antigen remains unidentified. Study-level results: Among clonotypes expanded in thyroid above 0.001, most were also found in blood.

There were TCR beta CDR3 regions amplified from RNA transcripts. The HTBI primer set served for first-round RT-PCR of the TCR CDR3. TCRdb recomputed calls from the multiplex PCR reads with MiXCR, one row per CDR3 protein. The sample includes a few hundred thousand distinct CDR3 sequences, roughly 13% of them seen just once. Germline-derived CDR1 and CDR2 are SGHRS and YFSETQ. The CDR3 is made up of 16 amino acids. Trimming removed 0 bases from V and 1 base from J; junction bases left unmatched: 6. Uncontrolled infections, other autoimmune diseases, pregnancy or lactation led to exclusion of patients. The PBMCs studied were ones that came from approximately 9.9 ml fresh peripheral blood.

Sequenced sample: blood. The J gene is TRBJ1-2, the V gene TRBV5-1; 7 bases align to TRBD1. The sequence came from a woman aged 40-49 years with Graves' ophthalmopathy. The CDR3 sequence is CASSLEEGAVNYGYTF. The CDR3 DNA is TGCGCCAGCAGCTTGGAAGAGGGGGCGGTTAACTATGGCTACACCTTC. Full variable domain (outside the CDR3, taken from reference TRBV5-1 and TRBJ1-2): KAGVTQTPRYLIKTRGQQVTLSCSPISGHRSVSWYQQTPGQGLQFLFEYFSETQRNKGNFPGRFSGRQFSNSRSEMNVSTLELGDSALYLCASSLEEGAVNYGYTFGSGTRLTVV.